The T cell receptor beta chain described here comes from a study of blood T cell repertoires in COVID-19. Study background: Acute and convalescent COVID-19 samples came from the United States, Italy and Spain. Nucleic acid was either cDNA or gDNA, and it came from T cells, B-cell-depleted T cells, or PBMCs.

In germline, CDR1 is MNHNY, CDR2 SVGAGI (reference sequence). V lost 5 bases to trimming and J lost 0 bases, with 21 bases between them. The CDR3 sequence is 18 residues long. Profiling relied on immunoSEQ multiplex PCR, and the TCRdb table lists in-frame clones only, not all of them. This sample has 6,000 to 8,500 clones, with about 82% found just once. Sample: peripheral blood. The chain joins TRBV6-6 to TRBJ2-3, with D maybe TRBD2 (6 bases). This sequence was found in a woman aged 55-70 years with active COVID-19. DNA for the CDR3: TGTGCCAGCAGTCTACACCCCGGGACTCCGGGCAGCACAGATACGCAGTATTTT. Amino acids: CASSLHPGTPGSTDTQYF.